Included here is one T cell receptor beta chain sequence, with context. Per the study methods: By means of reference gene primer amplification, nucleated cell counts were estimated. Data came from immunoSEQ multiplex PCR; TCRdb stores just in-frame clones and leaves some out. The V and J calls and the clone size are those of that table, but D and trimming were determined from the DNA. The profile shows roughly 99,000 clones, approximately 88% of them singletons. This CDR3 has 19 amino acids. After removal of 2 bases from V and 3 bases from J, the junction contained 17 bases not matched to a gene. CDR1 is KGHSH and CDR2 is LQKENI in the germline V gene. The sample is drawn from a study of blood T cell repertoires in COVID-19. Study-level background: Samples representing acute and convalescent COVID-19 were sourced from the United States, Italy and Spain.

The sequencing input was peripheral blood. This clonotype was sampled from a man aged 45-65 years with active or convalescent COVID-19. The gene calls are TRBV18 and TRBJ2-5, with 8 bases matching TRBD2. This CDR3 is CASSPGLRTSLNREETQYF. As DNA, the CDR3 is TGTGCCAGCTCACCAGGCCTCCGGACTAGCCTAAATCGCGAAGAGACCCAGTACTTC.